This TCR beta chain was captured by sequencing in a study of identical twins. CDR3 length: 13 amino acids. Germline lookup yields CDR1 SGHTA and CDR2 FQGNSA. Trimming stripped 2 bases from V and 8 bases from J, with 12 bases between. TCRdb fed the 5' RACE reads into MiXCR, producing one record per CDR3 protein. The profile shows 350,000 to 450,000 distinct CDR3 sequences, around 20% of them singletons. The source material was naive T cells sorted from blood. The chain is built from TRBV7-2 and TRBJ1-1, with D unresolved. The source is a man aged 50-59 years in good health. CDR3 coding DNA: TGTGCCAGCAGCTTAATCGACACCACGGAAGCTTTCTTT. This encodes CASSLIDTTEAFF.